This TCR beta chain is from a study of identifying expanded T cells in peripheral blood. Study-level points and caveats: Clone count variance between approximately 2-week samples rose with total template count. Technical replicates showed roughly 1.2 changed clones; roughly two weeks about 16; four weeks 19.

Healthy donors had no documented immune events, such as infections, while sampled. Turning to this clone: What it recognizes is unknown.

Sequenced by immunoSEQ multiplex PCR; TCRdb stores in-frame clones only, minus some. The table has some 93,000 clones, roughly 86% seen once. The sequenced sample was blood. The receptor was derived from a person aged 18 to 75 in good health.

In nucleotides, the CDR3 is TGTGCCAGCAGTACAGCGGGACAGCTCTGGTCCCAGCATTTT. This gives the protein CASSTAGQLWSQHF. The rearrangement joins TRBV6-5 to TRBJ1-5; 7 nucleotides align to TRBD1. V trimming: 5 bases; J trimming: 11 bases; junction bases outside the gene matches: 12. The CDR3 has 14 residues. Germline lookup yields CDR1 MNHEY and CDR2 SVGAGI.